Shown below are 22 T cell receptor beta chains from a single sample sequenced in a study of long-term antiretroviral therapy in people with HIV (dated by TCRdb to between 2021 and 2023). The immunoSEQ hsTCRB v3.0 assay was used at survey level resolution for TRB variable region sequencing. The clones in this table, taken by TCRdb from immuneACCESS, are in-frame only. Not every clone is retained; where verified, under half of the shortfall comes from an unresolved V gene, and the cause of the rest is unknown. This sample holds about 18,000 clones; roughly 96% were observed only once. Just over 1.4% of the sample is in the top ten clones. The sequencing used unsorted PBMCs, collected around 10 years after starting antiretroviral therapy. These receptor sequences come from a young man with HIV.

Turning to this clone: This specimen includes other DNA sequences encoding the same CDR3. This chain uses TRBV6-1 with TRBJ2-1; 10 bases agree with TRBD1. This CDR3 contains 14 residues. The germline CDR1 and CDR2 sequences are MNHNS and SASEGT. The V gene end was trimmed by 6 bases and the J gene end by 7 bases; junction bases not matched to a gene: 6. The CDR3 is CASRPGQGFNEQFF. The CDR3 DNA reads TGTGCCAGCAGACCGGGACAGGGGTTTAATGAGCAGTTCTTC.

The chain combines TRBV7-6 with TRBJ1-1; TRBD1 is a possible D gene (6 bases). CDR1 and CDR2 (germline): SGHVS, FNYEAQ. The CDR3 consists of 15 residues. V was pared by 2 bases and J by 2 bases, with 12 bases between. DNA for the CDR3: TGTGCCAGCAGCTTATTACTGGACAGTAACACTGAAGCTTTCTTT. Translating gives CASSLLLDSNTEAFF.

J is TRBJ1-2 and V is TRBV18, with TRBD1 as a possible D gene (5 bases). V gave up 0 bases and J gave up 0 bases, with 11 bases separating them. CDR1 is KGHSH, CDR2 LQKENI, per germline. CDR3 size: 16 residues. CDR3 in amino acids: CASSPPGVVANYGYTF. The DNA of the CDR3 is TGTGCCAGCTCACCACCGGGGGTTGTGGCTAACTATGGCTACACCTTC.

This chain joins TRBV4-1 and TRBJ2-1; D is ambiguous. The CDR3 loop spans 15 amino acids. V was cut by 0 bases and J by 8 bases, with 14 bases left in between. Germline CDR1 and CDR2: MGHRA and YSYEKL. This CDR3 is CASSQELVGRDEQFF. CDR3 bases: TGCGCCAGCAGCCAAGAGTTAGTCGGTAGGGATGAGCAGTTCTTC.

J is TRBJ1-1 and V is TRBV2; D possibly corresponds to TRBD1 (5 bases). Between the trimmed V and J ends, which lost 1 base and 4 bases, there was a span of 13 bases. Germline-derived CDR1 and CDR2 are SNHLY and FYNNEI. The CDR3 has 15 residues. The CDR3, as DNA: TGTGCCAGCAGTGAAGGGTGGGCTAGGGGCACTGAAGCTTTCTTT. Its translation: CASSEGWARGTEAFF.

The chain couples TRBV5-1 to TRBJ1-4, with unresolved D. Germline V lookup: CDR1 SGHRS, CDR2 YFSETQ. The CDR3 contains 16 residues. The V and J ends lost 5 bases and 5 bases respectively, with 19 bases between them. CDR3 nucleotide sequence: TGCGCCAGCAGTGTGCAATCTGGAAACCGGAATGAAAAACTGTTTTTT. It codes for CASSVQSGNRNEKLFF.

The gene calls are TRBV5-4 and TRBJ2-1; D is possibly TRBD1 (6 bases). The CDR3 covers 13 residues. Germline lookup yields CDR1 SGHNT and CDR2 YYREEE (reference sequence). V was shortened by 4 bases and J by 9 bases, with 14 bases between the two germline ends. DNA of the CDR3: TGTGCCAGCAGCCCGGACAGCCTGGTTGAGCAGTTCTTC. Translation: CASSPDSLVEQFF.

The chain carries TRBV6-6 and TRBJ2-3; D call uncertain. CDR1 is MNHNY, CDR2 SVGAGI, per germline (reference sequence). Trimming took off 5 bases at V and 2 bases at J, with 17 bases between the two ends. The CDR3 runs to 16 residues. The CDR3 here is CASSLWETRNTDTQYF. CDR3 bases: TGTGCCAGCAGTCTTTGGGAAACCAGGAACACAGATACGCAGTATTTT.

Note on this clone: The sample contains more than one DNA sequence encoding this CDR3. V is TRBV28 and J is TRBJ1-2; D not certain. Trimming stripped 6 bases from V and 1 base from J, with 3 bases between. Germline V gene sequence: CDR1 MDHEN, CDR2 SYDVKM. The CDR3 is 11 amino acids. CDR3 sequence reads: CASSYNYGYTF. The CDR3 nucleotides are TGTGCCAGCAGCTATAACTATGGCTACACCTTC.

The chain carries TRBV6-1 and TRBJ1-2, with unresolved D. Per germline, CDR1 MNHNS and CDR2 SASEGT. The ends were cut back, 7 bases at V and 7 bases at J, with 7 bases in the middle. The CDR3 loop spans 10 amino acids. As DNA, the CDR3 is TGTGCCAGCAAGTGGGGTGGCTACACCTTC. Translating it yields CASKWGGYTF.

V is TRBV5-6 and J is TRBJ2-3; TRBD2 aligns across 11 bases. Germline assignment: CDR1 SGHDT and CDR2 YYEEEE. The ends lost 7 bases at V and 6 bases at J; junction bases unmatched: 7. This CDR3 contains 14 residues. For the CDR3, the DNA is TGTGCCAGCGTCACTAGCGGGGGAGGCGATACGCAGTATTTT. Encoded protein: CASVTSGGGDTQYF.

Remarks on this clone: The same CDR3 is also encoded by other DNA sequences in this sample. The V and J genes are TRBV7-9 and TRBJ2-1, with 9 bases that match TRBD2. V dropped 2 bases and J dropped 4; count of bases not matched to a gene: 6. CDR1 and CDR2 from the germline V gene are SEHNR and FQNEAQ (reference sequence). CDR3 size: 16 residues. CDR3 in amino acids: CASSLSLAGSYNEQFF. In DNA, the CDR3 is TGTGCCAGCAGCTTATCGCTAGCGGGGAGTTACAATGAGCAGTTCTTC.

The J gene is TRBJ2-7, the V gene TRBV10-3, with D maybe TRBD2 (5 bases). The germline V gene encodes CDR1 ENHRY and CDR2 SYGVKD. Trimming left V 2 bases short and J 0 bases short, with 17 bases between. CDR3 length: 17 residues. DNA for the CDR3: TGTGCCATCAGTGAGACTTCTCCGGGGTCGAGCTCCTACGAGCAGTACTTC. As protein: CAISETSPGSSSYEQYF.

V usage is TRBV29-1 and J usage is TRBJ1-2; 8 nucleotides align to TRBD1. Germline V gives CDR1 SQVTM, CDR2 ANQGSEA. The CDR3 totals 14 residues. The V segment lost 4 bases and the J segment 4 bases; nucleotides outside the gene matches: 8. CDR3 protein: CSVGVPGQAYGYTF. The CDR3, as DNA: TGCAGCGTTGGGGTCCCGGGACAGGCCTATGGCTACACCTTC.

The rearrangement joins TRBV19 to TRBJ2-5; 8 bases map to TRBD2. Unmatched junction bases numbered 9, after V lost 4 bases and J lost 2 bases. The germline CDR1 and CDR2 sequences are LNHDA and SQIVND (reference sequence). The CDR3 has 16 amino acids. The CDR3 protein is CASSRGGLAGQETQYF. CDR3 bases: TGTGCCAGTAGTAGGGGAGGTCTAGCGGGTCAAGAGACCCAGTACTTC.

The chain employs TRBV6-5 and TRBJ1-6; TRBD1 aligns across 7 bases. The CDR3 covers 15 residues. The germline CDR1 and CDR2 sequences are MNHEY and SVGAGI. The J segment lost 8 bases and the V segment lost 0 bases, leaving 4 bases of the junction unmatched. CDR3 sequence (DNA): TGTGCCAGCAGTTACTCAACAGGGGCCGATTCACCCCTCCACTTT. The encoded protein is CASSYSTGADSPLHF.

This chain links TRBV6-1 with TRBJ2-7; TRBD2 matches at 9 bases. J gave up 5 bases and V 1 base, and 6 bases lay outside the gene matches. CDR1 is MNHNS and CDR2 is SASEGT in the germline V gene. The CDR3 has 15 residues. CDR3 residues: CASSEDAAGGNEQYF. The CDR3 DNA sequence: TGTGCCAGCAGTGAAGACGCGGCGGGAGGGAACGAGCAGTACTTC.

J is TRBJ2-5 and V is TRBV11-3; 8 bases line up with TRBD1. After removal of 1 base from V and 4 bases from J, the junction contained 5 bases not matched to a gene. CDR1 is SGHNT and CDR2 is YENEEA in the germline V gene. There are 15 residues in the CDR3. The CDR3 protein is CASSLGGQGGETQYF. For the CDR3, the DNA is TGTGCCAGCAGCTTAGGTGGACAGGGAGGAGAGACCCAGTACTTC.

The chain is built from TRBV11-1 and TRBJ2-7, with a tentative D call TRBD2 (5 bases). CDR1 and CDR2 (germline): SGHAT, FQDESV (reference sequence). The CDR3 consists of 11 residues. Trimming removed 9 bases from V and 5 bases from J, with 11 bases in between. The CDR3 DNA is TGTGCCAGTCAGAACGGGGACGAGCAGTACTTC. Translating gives CASQNGDEQYF.

The chain couples TRBV6-6 to TRBJ1-5; 10 nucleotides line up with TRBD1. The CDR3 is 16 amino acids. The germline gives CDR1 MNHNY, CDR2 SVGAGI (reference sequence). The J segment lost 3 bases and the V segment lost 5 bases, leaving 7 bases of the junction unmatched. The CDR3 region is CASSGRTGGLNQPQHF. For the CDR3, the DNA is TGTGCCAGCAGTGGGAGGACAGGGGGTCTCAATCAGCCCCAGCATTTT.

The chain carries TRBV2 and TRBJ1-4, with 7 bases fitting TRBD1. CDR1 SNHLY and CDR2 FYNNEI come from the germline V gene. This CDR3 is built from 15 residues. With 3 bases clipped from V and 7 bases from J, the junction kept 8 bases outside the gene matches. The DNA for the CDR3 is TGTGCCAGCAGTGATTACGGGACAGAAGCTGAAAAACTGTTTTTT. This translates into CASSDYGTEAEKLFF.

In its sample, this clone was seen once. CDR3 amino acids: CATSMGDSGNTIYF. The CDR3, as DNA: TGTGCCACCAGCATGGGCGACTCTGGAAACACCATATATTTT. The V gene is TRBV15, the J gene TRBJ1-3, with no clear D. This CDR3 region has 14 residues. Germline V gene sequence: CDR1 LNHNV, CDR2 YYDKDF (reference sequence). The V end lost 4 bases, the J end lost 0 bases, and 7 bases lay between the germline ends.